This is a list of T cell receptor beta chains from one sample in a study of cytomegalovirus exposure and HLA in healthy donors. Only in-frame clones appear in the TCRdb table, and some are missing; sequencing was by immunoSEQ multiplex PCR. The repertoire holds 76,000 or so clones, with 94% as singletons. The sample taken for sequencing was PBMCs. The receptors shown here come from a woman aged 18-29 years in good health and CMV-seronegative. Both conserved end residues are part of each CDR3. A D gene is named only where the DNA matches it firmly. Clone size appears in some rows only: once, few, many, or a class for an expanded clone.

v_gene: TRBV21-1
j_gene: TRBJ2-1
d_gene: .
abundance: .
CDR3aa: CASSRTGGSVYNEQFF
CDR3nt: TGTGCCAGCAGCAGGACAGGGGGCTCGGTCTACAATGAGCAGTTCTTC

v_gene: TRBV11-3
j_gene: TRBJ2-5
d_gene: TRBD1
abundance: .
CDR3aa: CASSRRTGQNQETQYF
CDR3nt: TGTGCCAGCAGCCGTCGGACAGGCCAAAACCAAGAGACCCAGTACTTC

v_gene: TRBV7-9
j_gene: TRBJ1-3
d_gene: .
abundance: .
CDR3aa: CASSPQGGAGNTIYF
CDR3nt: TGTGCCAGCAGCCCCCAGGGAGGCGCTGGAAACACCATATATTTT

v_gene: TRBV5-6
j_gene: TRBJ2-3
d_gene: TRBD1
abundance: .
CDR3aa: CASSLEQGAMTDTQYF
CDR3nt: TGTGCCAGCAGCTTGGAACAGGGGGCAATGACAGATACGCAGTATTTT

v_gene: TRBV4-2
j_gene: TRBJ2-7
d_gene: .
abundance: once
CDR3aa: CASSLGDLSYEQYF
CDR3nt: TGTGCCAGCAGTCTGGGAGACTTATCCTACGAGCAGTACTTC

v_gene: TRBV10-3
j_gene: TRBJ1-3
d_gene: .
abundance: many
CDR3aa: CAISLTGTGNTIYF
CDR3nt: TGTGCCATCAGTTTGACAGGAACTGGAAACACCATATATTTT

v_gene: TRBV5-6
j_gene: TRBJ1-5
d_gene: TRBD1
abundance: .
CDR3aa: CASSEGQGINQPQHF
CDR3nt: TGTGCCAGCAGCGAAGGACAGGGGATCAATCAGCCCCAGCATTTT

v_gene: TRBV7-6
j_gene: TRBJ2-1
d_gene: .
abundance: .
CDR3aa: CASQEGSYNEQFF
CDR3nt: TGTGCCAGTCAAGAGGGCTCCTACAATGAGCAGTTCTTC

v_gene: TRBV11-3
j_gene: TRBJ2-5
d_gene: TRBD2
abundance: .
CDR3aa: CASSPTTGTSGSKETQYF
CDR3nt: TGTGCCAGCAGCCCCACGACCGGGACTAGCGGATCGAAAGAGACCCAGTACTTC

v_gene: TRBV19
j_gene: TRBJ1-1
d_gene: .
abundance: once
CDR3aa: CASSDVLGGTEAFF
CDR3nt: TGTGCCAGTAGTGACGTGCTGGGGGGCACTGAAGCTTTCTTT

v_gene: TRBV28
j_gene: TRBJ2-7
d_gene: .
abundance: .
CDR3aa: CASSSLSSSYEQYF
CDR3nt: TGTGCCAGCAGTTCCTTATCGAGCTCCTACGAGCAGTACTTC

v_gene: TRBV29-1
j_gene: TRBJ2-7
d_gene: TRBD1
abundance: .
CDR3aa: CSVGGTGGDREQYF
CDR3nt: TGCAGCGTTGGGGGGACAGGGGGCGATCGGGAGCAGTACTTC

v_gene: TRBV30
j_gene: TRBJ2-7
d_gene: TRBD1
abundance: .
CDR3aa: CAWSGGQGTYEQYF
CDR3nt: TGTGCCTGGAGCGGAGGACAGGGAACCTACGAGCAGTACTTC

v_gene: TRBV2
j_gene: TRBJ2-1
d_gene: .
abundance: once
CDR3aa: CASKFGGSFYNEQFF
CDR3nt: TGTGCCAGCAAATTTGGCGGGTCCTTCTACAATGAGCAGTTCTTC

v_gene: TRBV27
j_gene: TRBJ2-7
d_gene: .
abundance: .
CDR3aa: CASSWGGYSYEQYF
CDR3nt: TGTGCCAGCAGTTGGGGGGGCTACTCCTACGAGCAGTACTTC